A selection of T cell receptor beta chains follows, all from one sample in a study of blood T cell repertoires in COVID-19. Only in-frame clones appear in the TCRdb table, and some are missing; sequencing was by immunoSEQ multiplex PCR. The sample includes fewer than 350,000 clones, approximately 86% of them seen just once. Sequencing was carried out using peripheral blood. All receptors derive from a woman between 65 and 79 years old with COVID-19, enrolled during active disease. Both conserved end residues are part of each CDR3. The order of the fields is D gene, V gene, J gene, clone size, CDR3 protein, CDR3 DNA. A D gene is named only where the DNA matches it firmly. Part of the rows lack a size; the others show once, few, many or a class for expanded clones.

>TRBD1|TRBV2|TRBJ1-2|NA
CASRGQNYGYTF
TGTGCCAGCAGGGGACAGAACTATGGCTACACCTTC
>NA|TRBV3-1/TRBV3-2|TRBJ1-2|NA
CASSLGARGGYGYTF
TGTGCCAGCAGCCTCGGAGCAAGAGGTGGCTATGGCTACACCTTC
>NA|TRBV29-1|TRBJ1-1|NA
CSVVEDSGKNTEAFF
TGCAGCGTTGTCGAGGACAGTGGGAAGAACACTGAAGCTTTCTTT
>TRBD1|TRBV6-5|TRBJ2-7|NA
CASMDPGTGRDEQYF
TGTGCCAGCATGGACCCCGGGACAGGGAGGGACGAGCAGTACTTC
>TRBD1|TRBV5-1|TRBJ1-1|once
CASSLRQGSATNTEAFF
TGCGCCAGCAGCCTGAGACAGGGGTCCGCGACGAACACTGAAGCTTTCTTT
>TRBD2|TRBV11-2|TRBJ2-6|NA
CASSSRTSGGPSGANVLTF
TGTGCCAGCAGCTCGAGGACTAGCGGGGGCCCTTCTGGGGCCAACGTCCTGACTTTC
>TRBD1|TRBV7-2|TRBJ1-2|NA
CASSPGTESYGYTF
TGTGCCAGCAGCCCCGGGACAGAATCCTATGGCTACACCTTC
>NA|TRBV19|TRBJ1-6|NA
CASSNKNSPLHF
TGTGCCAGTAGTAACAAGAATTCACCCCTCCACTTT
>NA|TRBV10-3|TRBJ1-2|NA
CAITGFNYGYTF
TGTGCCATCACAGGGTTTAACTATGGCTACACCTTC
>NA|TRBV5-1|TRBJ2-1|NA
CASSLVQGPSYNEQFF
TGCGCCAGCAGCTTGGTCCAGGGGCCCTCCTACAATGAGCAGTTCTTC
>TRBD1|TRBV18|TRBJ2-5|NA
CASSPGQAQETQYF
TGTGCCAGCTCACCTGGACAGGCCCAAGAGACCCAGTACTTC
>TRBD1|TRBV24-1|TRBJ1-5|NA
CATSDRQGLSNQPQHF
TGTGCCACCAGTGATCGACAGGGTTTGAGCAATCAGCCCCAGCATTTT
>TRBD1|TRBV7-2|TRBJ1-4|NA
CASSRDGTATNEKLFF
TGTGCCAGCAGTCGAGACGGGACAGCCACTAATGAAAAACTGTTTTTT
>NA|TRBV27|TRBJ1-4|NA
CASTPGDGRKLFF
TGTGCCAGCACCCCGGGAGACGGGAGAAAACTGTTTTTT
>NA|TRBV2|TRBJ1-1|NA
CASRIGEAFF
TGTGCCAGCAGGATCGGTGAAGCTTTCTTT
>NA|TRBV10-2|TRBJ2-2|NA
CAATGSHHGELFF
TGCGCCGCAACGGGGAGTCACCACGGGGAGCTGTTTTTT
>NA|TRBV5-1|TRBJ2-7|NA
CASSPGTSSYEQYF
TGCGCCAGCTCCCCCGGGACAAGCTCCTACGAGCAGTACTTC
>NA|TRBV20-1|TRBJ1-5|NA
CSASLQDDQPQHF
TGCAGTGCTAGTTTGCAGGATGATCAGCCCCAGCATTTT
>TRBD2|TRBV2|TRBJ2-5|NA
CASSEVPSGGGETQYF
TGTGCCAGCAGTGAAGTGCCTAGCGGGGGTGGGGAGACCCAGTACTTC
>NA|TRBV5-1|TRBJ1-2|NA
CASSWATGNYGYTF
TGCGCCAGCAGCTGGGCTACAGGAAACTATGGCTACACCTTC
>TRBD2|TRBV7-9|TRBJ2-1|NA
CASSLPTGLADYNEQFF
TGTGCCAGCAGCTTACCGACGGGACTAGCGGATTACAATGAGCAGTTCTTC
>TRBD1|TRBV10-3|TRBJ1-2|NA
CAISEGQGVIYGYTF
TGTGCCATCAGTGAGGGACAGGGGGTCATCTATGGCTACACCTTC
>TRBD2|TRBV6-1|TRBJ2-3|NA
CASSDPGLAGSTDTQYF
TGTGCCAGCAGTGACCCCGGACTAGCGGGAAGCACAGATACGCAGTATTTT
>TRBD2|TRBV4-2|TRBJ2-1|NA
CASSLSTSGGFNEQFF
TGTGCCAGCAGCCTTTCGACTAGCGGGGGGTTTAATGAGCAGTTCTTC
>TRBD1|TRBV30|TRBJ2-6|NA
CASLSVQGAHGANVLTF
TGTGCCTCGCTCTCCGTACAGGGGGCGCACGGGGCCAACGTCCTGACTTTC
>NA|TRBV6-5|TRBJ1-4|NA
CASRGSLEKLFF
TGTGCCAGCCGAGGGTCCCTTGAAAAACTGTTTTTT
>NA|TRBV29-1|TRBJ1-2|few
CSVRTNRAYGYTF
TGCAGCGTTAGGACTAACCGGGCCTATGGCTACACCTTC
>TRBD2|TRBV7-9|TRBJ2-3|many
CASSLREADTQYF
TGTGCCAGCAGCTTACGGGAGGCAGATACGCAGTATTTT
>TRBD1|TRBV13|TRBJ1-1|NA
CASSQQGGREAFF
TGTGCCAGCAGCCAACAGGGGGGAAGGGAAGCTTTCTTT
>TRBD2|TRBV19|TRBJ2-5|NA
CASNAGGIGEETQYF
TGTGCCAGTAATGCGGGGGGGATAGGTGAAGAGACCCAGTACTTC
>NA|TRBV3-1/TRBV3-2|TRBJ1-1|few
CASSQWAGNTEAFF
TGTGCCAGCAGCCAATGGGCCGGGAACACTGAAGCTTTCTTT
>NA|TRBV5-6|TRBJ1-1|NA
CASSLEGRGGAFF
TGTGCCAGCAGCTTGGAAGGTCGCGGGGGAGCTTTCTTT
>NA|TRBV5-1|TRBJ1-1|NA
CASSLVPGQAMNTEAFF
TGCGCCAGCAGCTTGGTTCCTGGGCAGGCTATGAACACTGAAGCTTTCTTT
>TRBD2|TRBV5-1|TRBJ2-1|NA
CASTGLAGYNEQFF
TGCGCCAGCACTGGACTAGCGGGCTACAATGAGCAGTTCTTC
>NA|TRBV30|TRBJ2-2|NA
CAWTGWVAGELFF
TGTGCCTGGACAGGCTGGGTGGCCGGGGAGCTGTTTTTT
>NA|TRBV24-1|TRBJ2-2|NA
CATSDLQGSNTGELFF
TGTGCCACCAGTGATTTGCAGGGTTCGAACACCGGGGAGCTGTTTTTT
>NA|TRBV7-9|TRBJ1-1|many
CASSLAPSQMNTEAFF
TGTGCCAGCAGCTTAGCCCCCTCGCAGATGAACACTGAAGCTTTCTTT
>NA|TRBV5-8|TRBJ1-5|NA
CASSFDTDQPQHF
TGTGCCAGCAGCTTCGACACCGATCAGCCCCAGCATTTT
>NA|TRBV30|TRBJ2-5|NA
CAWNAIGETQYF
TGTGCCTGGAATGCCATCGGGGAGACCCAGTACTTC
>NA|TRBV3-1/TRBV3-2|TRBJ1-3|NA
CASSQGGTGNTIYF
TGTGCCAGCAGCCAAGGCGGTACAGGAAACACCATATATTTT
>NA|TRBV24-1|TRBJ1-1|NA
CATSREAETEAFF
TGTGCCACCTCCCGAGAGGCGGAGACTGAAGCTTTCTTT
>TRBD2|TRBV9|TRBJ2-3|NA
CASSVGLAVRPDTQYF
TGTGCCAGCAGCGTAGGACTAGCAGTCCGGCCAGATACGCAGTATTTT
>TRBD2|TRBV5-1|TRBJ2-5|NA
CASSLDPSGGGETQYF
TGCGCCAGCAGCTTGGACCCTAGCGGGGGGGGTGAGACCCAGTACTTC
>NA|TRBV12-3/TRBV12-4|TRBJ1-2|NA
CASSLEGRGGYTF
TGTGCCAGCAGTTTAGAGGGGCGGGGCGGCTACACCTTC
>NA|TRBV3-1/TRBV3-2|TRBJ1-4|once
CASSLYNEKLFF
TGTGCCAGCAGCCTGTATAATGAAAAACTGTTTTTT
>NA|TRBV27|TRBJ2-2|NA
CASSLHRDRGELFF
TGTGCCAGCAGTTTACACAGGGACCGGGGGGAGCTGTTTTTT
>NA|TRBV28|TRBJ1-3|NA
CASSLRGSGNTIYF
TGTGCCAGCAGTTTGCGAGGGTCTGGAAACACCATATATTTT
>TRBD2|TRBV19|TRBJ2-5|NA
CASSTVLAGTLQETQYF
TGTGCCAGTAGTACCGTGTTAGCGGGCACCCTTCAAGAGACCCAGTACTTC
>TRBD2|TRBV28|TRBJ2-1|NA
CASSLRGGGNINEQFF
TGTGCCAGCAGTTTAAGAGGCGGGGGGAATATCAATGAGCAGTTCTTC
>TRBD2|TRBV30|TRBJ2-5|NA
CAWTSGGAVETQYF
TGTGCCTGGACTAGCGGGGGGGCTGTAGAGACCCAGTACTTC
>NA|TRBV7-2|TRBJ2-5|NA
CASSPAGMVETQYF
TGTGCCAGCAGTCCAGCAGGGATGGTGGAGACCCAGTACTTC